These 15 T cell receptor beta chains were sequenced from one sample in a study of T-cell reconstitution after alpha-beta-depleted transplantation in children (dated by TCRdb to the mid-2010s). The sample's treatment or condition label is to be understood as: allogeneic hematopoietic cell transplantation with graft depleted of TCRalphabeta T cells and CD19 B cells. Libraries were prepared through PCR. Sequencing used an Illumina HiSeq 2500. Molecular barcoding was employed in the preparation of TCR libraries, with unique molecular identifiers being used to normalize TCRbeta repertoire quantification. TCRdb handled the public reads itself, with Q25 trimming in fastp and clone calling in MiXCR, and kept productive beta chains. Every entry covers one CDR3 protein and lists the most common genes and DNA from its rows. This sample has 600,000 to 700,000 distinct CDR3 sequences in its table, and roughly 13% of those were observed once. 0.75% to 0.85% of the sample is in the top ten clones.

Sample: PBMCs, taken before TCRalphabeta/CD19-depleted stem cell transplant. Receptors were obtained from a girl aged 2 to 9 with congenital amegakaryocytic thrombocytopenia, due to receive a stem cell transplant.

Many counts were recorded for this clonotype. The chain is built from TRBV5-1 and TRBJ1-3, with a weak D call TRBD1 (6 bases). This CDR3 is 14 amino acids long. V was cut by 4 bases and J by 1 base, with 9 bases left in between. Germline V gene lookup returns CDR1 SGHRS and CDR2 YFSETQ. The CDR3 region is CASSGGQSGNTIYF. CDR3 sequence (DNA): TGCGCCAGCAGCGGTGGACAGTCTGGAAACACCATATATTTT.

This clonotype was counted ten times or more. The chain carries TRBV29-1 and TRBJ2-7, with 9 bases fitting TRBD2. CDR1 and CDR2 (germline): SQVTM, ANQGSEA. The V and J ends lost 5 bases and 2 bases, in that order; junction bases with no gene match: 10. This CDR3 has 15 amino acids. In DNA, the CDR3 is TGCAGCGTTAGACTAGCGGTTAGGGAGGCCTACGAGCAGTACTTC. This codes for CSVRLAVREAYEQYF.

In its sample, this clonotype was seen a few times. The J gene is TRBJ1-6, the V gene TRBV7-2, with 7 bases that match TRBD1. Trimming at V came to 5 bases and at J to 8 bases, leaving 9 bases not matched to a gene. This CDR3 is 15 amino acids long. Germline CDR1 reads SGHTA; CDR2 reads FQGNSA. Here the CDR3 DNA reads TGTGCCAGCAGCCGAGGGACAGCAATGGATTCACCCCTCCACTTT. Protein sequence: CASSRGTAMDSPLHF. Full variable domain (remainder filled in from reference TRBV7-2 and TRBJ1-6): GAGVSQSPSNKVTEKGKDVELRCDPISGHTALYWYRQSLGQGLEFLIYFQGNSAPDKSGLPSDRFSAERTGGSVSTLTIQRTQQEDSAVYLCASSRGTAMDSPLHFGNGTRLTVT.

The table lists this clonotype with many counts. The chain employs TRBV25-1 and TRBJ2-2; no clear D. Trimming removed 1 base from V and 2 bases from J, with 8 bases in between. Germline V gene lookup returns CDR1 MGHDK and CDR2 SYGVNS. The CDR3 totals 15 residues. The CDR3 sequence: CASSESTINTGELFF. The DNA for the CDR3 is TGTGCCAGCAGTGAATCGACAATTAACACCGGGGAGCTGTTTTTT.

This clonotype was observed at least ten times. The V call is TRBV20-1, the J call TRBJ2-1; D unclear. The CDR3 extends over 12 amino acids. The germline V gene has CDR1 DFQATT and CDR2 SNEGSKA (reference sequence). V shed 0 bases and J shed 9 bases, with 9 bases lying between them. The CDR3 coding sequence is TGCAGTGCTAGAGATGGCGCTAGTGAGCAGTTCTTC. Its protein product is CSARDGASEQFF.

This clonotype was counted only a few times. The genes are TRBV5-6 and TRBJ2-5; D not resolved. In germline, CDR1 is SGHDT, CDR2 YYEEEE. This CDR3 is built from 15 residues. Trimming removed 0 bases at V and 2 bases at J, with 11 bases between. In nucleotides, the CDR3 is TGTGCCAGCAGCTTGGCGGAGTGGGCACAAGAGACCCAGTACTTC. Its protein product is CASSLAEWAQETQYF.

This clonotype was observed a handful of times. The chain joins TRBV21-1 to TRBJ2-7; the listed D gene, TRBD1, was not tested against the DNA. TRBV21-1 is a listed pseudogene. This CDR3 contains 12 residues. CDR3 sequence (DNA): TGTGCCAGCACCCCCCTAATCTACGAGCAGTACTTC. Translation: CASTPLIYEQYF.

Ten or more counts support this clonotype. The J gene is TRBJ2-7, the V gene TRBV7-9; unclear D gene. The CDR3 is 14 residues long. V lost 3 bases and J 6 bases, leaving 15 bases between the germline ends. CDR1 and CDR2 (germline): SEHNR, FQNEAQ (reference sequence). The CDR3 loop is CASSLNSKFLEQYF. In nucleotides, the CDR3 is TGTGCCAGCAGCTTGAATAGCAAGTTCCTCGAGCAGTACTTC.

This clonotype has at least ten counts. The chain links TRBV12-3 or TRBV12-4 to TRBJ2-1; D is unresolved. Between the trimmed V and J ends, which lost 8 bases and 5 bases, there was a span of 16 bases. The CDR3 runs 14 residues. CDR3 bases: TGTGCCAGCCTAGATCTAGAGAGAAACAATGAGCAGTTCTTC. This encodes CASLDLERNNEQFF.

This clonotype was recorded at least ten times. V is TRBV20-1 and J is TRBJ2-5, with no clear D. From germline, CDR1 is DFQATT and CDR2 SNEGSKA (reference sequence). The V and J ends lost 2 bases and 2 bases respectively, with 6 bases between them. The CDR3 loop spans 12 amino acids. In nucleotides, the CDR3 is TGCAGTGCTAGAAAGATGCAAGAGACCCAGTACTTC. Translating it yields CSARKMQETQYF.

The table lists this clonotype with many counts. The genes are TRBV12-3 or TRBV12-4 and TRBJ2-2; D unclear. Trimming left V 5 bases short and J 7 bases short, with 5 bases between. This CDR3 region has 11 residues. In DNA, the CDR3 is TGTGCCAGCAGTAGGAGCGGGGAGCTGTTTTTT. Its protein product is CASSRSGELFF.

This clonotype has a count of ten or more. This CDR3 is CASSSKGDRGRSGYTF. The CDR3 DNA reads TGTGCCAGCAGTTCCAAGGGGGACAGGGGAAGGAGTGGCTACACCTTC. The genes are TRBV12-3 or TRBV12-4 and TRBJ1-2; 10 bases fit TRBD1. V trimming: 4 bases; J trimming: 7 bases; junction bases outside the gene matches: 12. CDR3 length: 16 amino acids.

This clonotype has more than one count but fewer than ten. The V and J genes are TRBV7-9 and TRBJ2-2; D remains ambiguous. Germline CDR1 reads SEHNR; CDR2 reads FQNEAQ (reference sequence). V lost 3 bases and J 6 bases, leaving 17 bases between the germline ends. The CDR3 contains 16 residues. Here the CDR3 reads CASSLDVFGRPGELFF. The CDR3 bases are TGTGCCAGCAGCTTGGACGTTTTCGGGCGTCCCGGGGAGCTGTTTTTT.

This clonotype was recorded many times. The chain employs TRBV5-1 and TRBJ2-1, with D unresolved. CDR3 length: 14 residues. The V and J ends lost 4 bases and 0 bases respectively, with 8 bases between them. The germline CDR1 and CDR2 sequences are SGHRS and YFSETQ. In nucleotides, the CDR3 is TGCGCCAGCAGCGGACCAGTCTCCTACAATGAGCAGTTCTTC. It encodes CASSGPVSYNEQFF.

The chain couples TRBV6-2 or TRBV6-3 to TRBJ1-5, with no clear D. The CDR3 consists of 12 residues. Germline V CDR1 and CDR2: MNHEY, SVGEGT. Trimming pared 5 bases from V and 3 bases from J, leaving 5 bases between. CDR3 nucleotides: TGTGCCAGCAGTATACCCAATCAGCCCCAGCATTTT. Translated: CASSIPNQPQHF.